These 20 T cell receptor beta chains were all obtained from the same sample, sequenced in a study of shared clonotypes between healthy human individuals. Profiled with immunoSEQ multiplex PCR; TCRdb holds only in-frame clones, not every one. The sample holds some 240,000 clones, approximately 70% seen once. The specimen sequenced was memory CD4+ T cells sorted from blood. Subset given: CD45RA-negative fraction. Receptor source: a man aged 25 to 45 in good health.

This clone appeared a few times. The chain combines TRBV6-1 with TRBJ2-7, with D perhaps TRBD2 (6 bases). The CDR3 loop spans 15 amino acids. Germline V CDR1 and CDR2: MNHNS, SASEGT. Trimming took off 0 bases at V and 1 base at J, with 10 bases between the two ends. The CDR3 sequence: CASSEAVGGSYEQYF. The CDR3 DNA reads as TGTGCCAGCAGTGAAGCGGTGGGAGGATCCTACGAGCAGTACTTC.

The CDR3 nucleotides read TGTGCCAGCAGCTTGTATGTGGGCCTCTACAATGAGCAGTTCTTC. Encoded protein: CASSLYVGLYNEQFF. The chain combines TRBV5-6 with TRBJ2-1; no clear D. Trimming cost V 1 base and J 3 bases, with 11 bases left between them. The germline CDR1 and CDR2 sequences are SGHDT and YYEEEE. The CDR3 covers 15 residues.

J is TRBJ2-5 and V is TRBV9; the match to TRBD2 covers 8 bases. CDR3 length: 17 residues. Germline loops: CDR1 SGDLS, CDR2 YYNGEE. The trim removed 3 bases at V and 4 bases at J, leaving 14 bases unmatched. The CDR3, as DNA: TGTGCCAGCAGCGCGGGGGGGAGGGCCGCTCGCGTAGAGACCCAGTACTTC. Translating gives CASSAGGRAARVETQYF.

The chain uses TRBV18 and TRBJ1-3; maybe TRBD1 (6 bases). Germline V lookup: CDR1 KGHSH, CDR2 LQKENI. V lost 3 bases and J 2 bases, leaving 11 bases between the germline ends. The CDR3 contains 15 residues. The CDR3 region has the DNA TGTGCCAGCTCACCGGACAGCCGTCCTGGAAACACCATATATTTT. Translation gives CASSPDSRPGNTIYF.

This sequence joins TRBV5-1 and TRBJ2-2, with unresolved D. The V end was cut by 5 bases, the J end by 6 bases, with 14 bases between. Germline CDR1 and CDR2: SGHRS and YFSETQ. This CDR3 has 14 amino acids. This CDR3 is CASRVLWSAGELFF. The CDR3 DNA sequence: TGCGCCAGCAGAGTTCTCTGGAGTGCCGGGGAGCTGTTTTTT.

The chain combines TRBV19 with TRBJ2-1; 7 bases are shared with TRBD2. CDR1 and CDR2 (germline): LNHDA, SQIVND (reference sequence). The CDR3 is 16 amino acids. With V trimmed by 5 bases and J by 5 bases, 12 bases remained unmatched. CDR3 sequence: CASSLRGGSINNEQFF. The CDR3 bases are TGTGCCAGTAGTCTCCGAGGCGGGAGCATCAACAATGAGCAGTTCTTC.

The V and J genes are TRBV19 and TRBJ2-2; D gene uncertain. The germline V gene has CDR1 LNHDA and CDR2 SQIVND (reference sequence). Trimming pared 4 bases from V and 2 bases from J, leaving 14 bases between. The CDR3 has 16 amino acids. This chain's CDR3 is CASSRGSHQNTGELFF. DNA of the CDR3: TGTGCCAGTAGTAGGGGATCCCACCAAAACACCGGGGAGCTGTTTTTT.

The chain has TRBV5-1 and TRBJ1-2; D unresolved. CDR1 is SGHRS, CDR2 YFSETQ, per germline. With 3 bases removed from V and 5 bases from J, the gap between germline ends came to 17 bases. The CDR3 covers 15 residues. CDR3 DNA sequence: TGCGCCAGCAGCTCCGACAACTTACTCACGTATGGCTACACCTTC. This codes for CASSSDNLLTYGYTF.

The genes are TRBV6-4 and TRBJ2-2; D is unresolved. Deletions cut 1 base from V and 6 bases from J, with 3 bases between. Germline CDR1 and CDR2: MRHNA and SNTAGT. The CDR3 sequence is 12 residues long. DNA for the CDR3: TGTGCCAGCAGTGACTTGTCCGGGGAGCTGTTTTTT. Its protein is CASSDLSGELFF.

The genes are TRBV5-1 and TRBJ1-1; no clear D. This CDR3 has 14 amino acids. Trimming took off 0 bases at V and 3 bases at J, with 9 bases between the two ends. Germline lookup yields CDR1 SGHRS and CDR2 YFSETQ. CDR3 region: CASSLGSDYTEAFF. Written as DNA, the CDR3 is TGCGCCAGCAGCTTGGGGTCCGACTACACTGAAGCTTTCTTT.

This clone was recorded at least ten times. This same CDR3 is encoded by further DNA sequences in the sample. This chain connects TRBV29-1 to TRBJ2-1; D not resolved. CDR1 is SQVTM and CDR2 is ANQGSEA in the germline V gene. V gave up 1 base and J gave up 4 bases, with 2 bases separating them. The CDR3 loop spans 11 amino acids. The CDR3 DNA reads as TGCAGCGTTGAAGGTTACAATGAGCAGTTCTTC. Its translation: CSVEGYNEQFF.

The chain combines TRBV28 with TRBJ1-4, with D possibly TRBD1 on 6 matching bases. The CDR3 runs 14 residues. Trimming cost V 4 bases and J 5 bases, with 11 bases left between them. CDR1 MDHEN and CDR2 SYDVKM come from the germline V gene. The DNA of the CDR3 is TGTGCCAGCAGTTACAGGGAAGGGAATGAAAAACTGTTTTTT. Its protein product is CASSYREGNEKLFF.

The rearrangement joins TRBV29-1 to TRBJ1-2; tentative D call: TRBD1 (6 bases). The CDR3 has 12 residues. Germline V gene lookup returns CDR1 SQVTM and CDR2 ANQGSEA. Trimming took 3 bases from V and 11 from J, leaving 16 bases between them. The CDR3 DNA is TGCAGCGTTGAGCGGACAGCCCTCGGTTACACCTTC. It codes for CSVERTALGYTF.

V usage is TRBV4-3 and J usage is TRBJ2-1, with 7 positions matching TRBD1. The CDR3 runs to 14 residues. V trimming: 2 bases; J trimming: 7 bases; junction bases outside the gene matches: 5. Germline CDR1 LGHNA, CDR2 YSLEER. Here the CDR3 reads CASSQRPGGNEQFF. CDR3 nucleotide sequence: TGCGCCAGCAGCCAAAGGCCAGGGGGTAATGAGCAGTTCTTC.

The rearrangement uses TRBV10-3 and TRBJ2-7, with a tentative D call TRBD1 (5 bases). The CDR3 runs 16 residues. V lost 0 bases to trimming and J lost 5 bases, with 17 bases between them. The germline V gene has CDR1 ENHRY and CDR2 SYGVKD. CDR3 nucleotide sequence: TGTGCCATCAGTGAGTCGAAATTCTATCCGGACAACGAGCAGTACTTC. Its protein is CAISESKFYPDNEQYF.

The chain couples TRBV18 to TRBJ2-1; D is perhaps TRBD1 (5 bases). Trimming shortened V by 0 bases and J by 0 bases, and 12 bases separated the two germline ends. Germline assignment: CDR1 KGHSH and CDR2 LQKENI. CDR3 length: 17 residues. CDR3: CASSPPKRQRSYNEQFF. CDR3 DNA sequence: TGTGCCAGCTCACCACCGAAGCGACAGCGCTCCTACAATGAGCAGTTCTTC.

This clone occurred a few times. The rearrangement links TRBV7-7 to TRBJ2-5; a weak D match, TRBD2 (6 bases). With 5 bases removed from V and 4 bases from J, the gap between germline ends came to 14 bases. The germline V gene has CDR1 SSHAT and CDR2 FNYEAQ (reference sequence). The CDR3 length is 14 residues. CDR3 nucleotide sequence: TGTGCCAGCAGCCGCGCCGGGACTTTAGAGACCCAGTACTTC. This sequence encodes CASSRAGTLETQYF.

This clone was seen just once. The V call is TRBV6-4, the J call TRBJ2-2, with no clear D. Trimming pared 3 bases from V and 9 bases from J, leaving 20 bases between. Germline V lookup: CDR1 MRHNA, CDR2 SNTAGT. The CDR3 runs 16 residues. The DNA for the CDR3 is TGTGCCAGCAGTGAGGCCCCCTCATTCGCCACGCGGGAGCTGTTTTTT. It is translated as CASSEAPSFATRELFF.

The genes are TRBV19 and TRBJ2-1, with D unclear. Deletions cut 3 bases from V and 0 bases from J, with 15 bases between. Germline loops: CDR1 LNHDA, CDR2 SQIVND (reference sequence). CDR3 length: 17 residues. CDR3 in amino acids: CASSMGGAQSSYNEQFF. The CDR3 DNA reads as TGTGCCAGTAGTATGGGCGGTGCCCAGAGCTCCTACAATGAGCAGTTCTTC.

In its sample, this clone was seen a few times. The rearrangement uses TRBV11-2 and TRBJ2-3; 7 nucleotides match TRBD2. Germline lookup yields CDR1 SGHAT and CDR2 FQNNGV. CDR3 length: 16 amino acids. Germline trimming cut 5 bases from V and 2 bases from J; bases unmatched to any gene: 10. CDR3 DNA sequence: TGTGCCAGCAGCCTGCGGGAGCGCCAGATCACAGATACGCAGTATTTT. Residues: CASSLRERQITDTQYF.